What follows are 14 T cell receptor beta chains derived from one specimen sequenced in a study of persistence of HIV-infected CD4 T cells. Cells were stimulated with CMV-infected fibroblast lysates at 8 to 10 ug/mL. Memory cells lacking CD40L and CD69 with high CD45RO were sorted. The immunoSEQ assay was version 4, run in survey mode. The table came from immunoSEQ multiplex PCR; TCRdb's copy has only in-frame clones and leaves some out. The data hold 35,000 to 40,000 clones, with around 80% observed a single time. These TCRs are of unknown antigen specificity. The material sequenced was CD4+ T cells sorted from PBMCs after approximately 19-hour stimulation, taken from a patient who received antiretroviral therapy. The receptors were sampled from an adult man with HIV who was CMV-seropositive.

J is TRBJ2-3 and V is TRBV27; 8 bases agree with TRBD2. Germline CDR1 is MNHEY and CDR2 is SMNVEV (reference sequence). CDR3 length equals 17 residues. The V gene end was trimmed by 6 bases and the J gene end by 2 bases; junction bases not matched to a gene: 13. CDR3 amino acids: CASSQKVAGPFTDTQYF. CDR3 DNA: TGTGCCAGCAGCCAAAAGGTAGCGGGGCCATTCACAGATACGCAGTATTTT.

V and J are TRBV20-1 and TRBJ2-2, with D hard to call. The germline CDR1 and CDR2 sequences are DFQATT and SNEGSKA (reference sequence). The CDR3 sequence is 13 residues long. V lost 3 bases and J 2 bases, leaving 7 bases between the germline ends. The chain's CDR3 is CSASSPNTGELFF. As DNA, the CDR3 is TGCAGTGCTAGTAGCCCCAACACCGGGGAGCTGTTTTTT.

This CDR3 is CASSFPGSGNTIYF. CDR3 in DNA: TGTGCCAGCAGTTTCCCGGGCTCTGGAAACACCATATATTTT. The rearrangement links TRBV28 to TRBJ1-3; unclear D gene. V was pared by 3 bases and J by 0 bases, with 6 bases between. The germline gives CDR1 MDHEN, CDR2 SYDVKM. This CDR3 has 14 amino acids.

The chain couples TRBV6-5 to TRBJ1-5; 7 bases fit TRBD1. Germline V gives CDR1 MNHEY, CDR2 SVGAGI. With V trimmed by 9 bases and J by 2 bases, 7 bases remained unmatched. This CDR3 has 14 amino acids. CDR3 region: CASSGRGGNQPQHF. The CDR3 DNA is TGTGCCAGTTCCGGCAGGGGGGGCAATCAGCCCCAGCATTTT.

This sequence joins TRBV6-4 and TRBJ1-6, with D unresolved. The CDR3 is made up of 18 amino acids. Trimming removed 8 bases at V and 0 bases at J, with 20 bases between. From germline, CDR1 is MRHNA and CDR2 SNTAGT. CDR3 bases: TGTGCCAGCCTCAGGTTGCAACAGAAAAACTCCTATAATTCACCCCTCCACTTT. It encodes CASLRLQQKNSYNSPLHF.

The chain recombines TRBV5-5 with TRBJ1-2, with D tentatively TRBD1 (5 bases). The length of the CDR3 is 16 residues. Germline CDR1 and CDR2: SGHKS and YYEKEE (reference sequence). Trimming removed 4 bases at V and 4 bases at J, with 20 bases between. The CDR3 loop is CASSPIPVRGSYGYTF. The CDR3 DNA reads TGTGCCAGCAGCCCCATCCCGGTAAGGGGAAGCTATGGCTACACCTTC.

The J gene is TRBJ2-2, the V gene TRBV29-1; 10 nucleotides line up with TRBD2. With V trimmed by 7 bases and J by 4 bases, 6 bases remained unmatched. There are 14 residues in the CDR3. The V gene's germline CDR1 is SQVTM and CDR2 ANQGSEA. The CDR3 DNA reads as TGCAGCGCCAGGACTAGCGGTCTCACCGGGGAGCTGTTTTTT. Protein sequence: CSARTSGLTGELFF.

This chain uses TRBV6-4 with TRBJ2-1; D is possibly TRBD1 or TRBD2 (5 bases each). V was clipped by 4 bases and J by 2 bases, with 9 bases between them. Germline values: CDR1 MRHNA, CDR2 SNTAGT. The CDR3 spans 14 residues. The CDR3: CASSVRGAYNEQFF. DNA for the CDR3: TGTGCCAGCAGTGTTCGAGGGGCCTACAATGAGCAGTTCTTC.

This clone showed up just a few times. This rearrangement joins TRBV7-2 to TRBJ1-6; D ambiguous. Trimming pared 7 bases from V and 6 bases from J, leaving 16 bases between. The germline gives CDR1 SGHTA, CDR2 FQGNSA. The length of the CDR3 is 15 residues. The CDR3 nucleotides are TGTGCCAGCACCTCGGGCCCCGCCGTTAATTCACCCCTCCACTTT. Its protein product is CASTSGPAVNSPLHF.

The CDR3 loop is CASSLEGTGKNNEQFF. CDR3 bases: TGTGCCAGCAGCTTGGAGGGGACAGGGAAGAACAATGAGCAGTTCTTC. The gene calls are TRBV5-5 and TRBJ2-1; 9 bases are a match to TRBD1. The CDR3 totals 16 residues. The trim removed 0 bases at V and 5 bases at J, leaving 6 bases unmatched. Germline V gives CDR1 SGHKS, CDR2 YYEKEE (reference sequence).

This clone occurred a few times. This rearrangement joins TRBV6-1 to TRBJ2-7, with TRBD2 as a possible D gene (7 bases). Trimming stripped 4 bases from V and 2 bases from J, with 21 bases between. The CDR3 spans 17 residues. Germline V gene lookup returns CDR1 MNHNS and CDR2 SASEGT. CDR3 protein: CASSALRGGSSAYEQYF. The CDR3 DNA sequence: TGTGCCAGCAGTGCCTTAAGGGGGGGGTCCTCCGCCTACGAGCAGTACTTC.

V gene TRBV6-1 combines with J gene TRBJ1-3, with D uncertain. The CDR3 is made up of 16 amino acids. Between the trimmed V and J ends, which lost 1 base and 1 base, there was a span of 11 bases. The germline V gene encodes CDR1 MNHNS and CDR2 SASEGT. CDR3 sequence reads: CASSEVLGGSGNTIYF. CDR3 nucleotides: TGTGCCAGCAGTGAAGTTCTAGGAGGATCTGGAAACACCATATATTTT.

The chain recombines TRBV9 with TRBJ2-1; D gene uncertain. Germline V gives CDR1 SGDLS, CDR2 YYNGEE. V gave up 4 bases and J gave up 5 bases, with 10 bases separating them. The CDR3 sequence is 13 residues long. CDR3 sequence: CASSPPRDNEQFF. For the CDR3, the DNA is TGTGCCAGCAGCCCTCCAAGAGACAATGAGCAGTTCTTC.

The chain recombines TRBV15 with TRBJ1-4, with 7 bases identical to TRBD1. Trimming took 5 bases from V and 4 from J; bases not matched to a gene: 10. Germline V CDR1 and CDR2: LNHNV, YYDKDF (reference sequence). This CDR3 has 16 residues. The CDR3 sequence: CATSGKRQGLNEKLFF. DNA of the CDR3: TGTGCCACCAGCGGTAAAAGACAGGGCCTTAATGAAAAACTGTTTTTT. Looking up the rest from reference TRBV15 and TRBJ1-4 gives the full variable domain: DAMVIQNPRYQVTQFGKPVTLSCSQTLNHNVMYWYQQKSSQAPKLLFHYYDKDFNNEADTPDNFQSRRPNTSFCFLDIRSPGLGDTAMYLCATSGKRQGLNEKLFFGSGTQLSVL.